This T cell receptor (beta chain) was observed in a study of immune evolution from preneoplasia to lung adenocarcinoma. Study in general: HLA loss of heterozygosity: 5.5% to 8.5% AIS, about 15% MIA, about 31% ADC, none AAH.

This CDR3 comprises 14 residues. The germline V gene has CDR1 SNHLY and CDR2 FYNNEI. Trimming removed 3 bases from V and 3 bases from J; junction bases left unmatched: 5. Here immunoSEQ multiplex PCR was the method, and the copy in TCRdb shows in-frame clones only, minus some. Of some 2,600 clones in the sample, about 85% were seen once. Resections took place in Japan or China from about 2014 to 2018. Macro-dissection enriched premalignant or tumor cells before nucleic acid extraction. The chain uses TRBV2 and TRBJ2-7; 7 positions agree with TRBD2. The origin of this receptor is a person aged 55-79 years with invasive lung adenocarcinoma. The sequencing sample was made of FFPE invasive lung adenocarcinoma tissue. The CDR3 DNA reads TGTGCCAGCAGTGAGAGCGGGACTAACTACGAGCAGTACTTC. This gives the protein CASSESGTNYEQYF.